This entry is about one TCR beta chain. Using immunoSEQ multiplex PCR, the repertoire was profiled, and TCRdb retains in-frame clones only, with some absent. The table has about 19,000 clones, about nine tenths seen once; the top ten hold around 53%. Trimming cost V 3 bases and J 0 bases, with 9 bases left between them. The CDR3 consists of 15 residues. CDR1 and CDR2 from the germline V gene are MNHNS and SASEGT. These data belong to a study of graft-versus-host responses after intestinal transplantation. The source material was bone marrow, sampled approximately 120 days after transplant. The chain uses TRBV6-1 and TRBJ1-3; possible D gene TRBD1, 5 bases. The source of this sequence is a human patient who received an intestinal transplant, so some T cells may come from the graft donor. The CDR3 spells CASSEGPYSGNTIYF. The CDR3 DNA sequence: TGTGCCAGCAGTGAGGGACCGTACTCTGGAAACACCATATATTTT.